The 18 T cell receptor beta chains below all came from one sample that was sequenced in a study of blood T cell repertoires in COVID-19. Some clones are missing from TCRdb's copy, which holds only in-frame ones; the method was immunoSEQ multiplex PCR. The sample contains roughly 430,000 clones, roughly 88% of which appear only once. The source material was PBMCs or T cells enriched from blood (not recorded which). These receptors came from a woman aged 18 to 35 who had been exposed to COVID-19.

This clone was observed at least ten times. V and J are TRBV2 and TRBJ1-3; tentative D call: TRBD1 (6 bases). The CDR3 contains 15 residues. V shed 7 bases and J shed 4 bases, with 17 bases lying between them. CDR1 SNHLY and CDR2 FYNNEI come from the germline V gene. The CDR3 DNA sequence: TGTGCCAGCAATTACTTTCAGGGGACCGGAAACACCATATATTTT. This codes for CASNYFQGTGNTIYF.

In nucleotides, the CDR3 is TGTGCCAGCAGTTTAATACCCCGACTAGCGGGTGACTACGAGCAGTACTTC. This translates into CASSLIPRLAGDYEQYF. The chain employs TRBV27 and TRBJ2-7; 10 bases align to TRBD2. The CDR3 has 17 amino acids. The junction had 10 bases not matched to a gene; V was cut back by 2 bases and J by 3 bases. Germline V gene data show CDR1 as MNHEY and CDR2 as SMNVEV (reference sequence).

The J gene is TRBJ2-7, the V gene TRBV27, with D unresolved. The CDR3 runs 13 residues. Trimming shortened V by 5 bases and J by 2 bases, and 10 bases separated the two germline ends. CDR1 and CDR2 (germline): MNHEY, SMNVEV (reference sequence). The CDR3 sequence: CASSPLETYEQYF. The DNA of the CDR3 is TGTGCCAGCAGTCCTCTAGAAACCTACGAGCAGTACTTC.

The rearrangement joins TRBV12-3 or TRBV12-4 to TRBJ1-1; TRBD1 might be the D (5 bases). The length of the CDR3 is 12 residues. V lost 3 bases to trimming and J lost 8 bases, with 10 bases between them. The CDR3 nucleotides read TGTGCCAGCAGTTTTGGGGCAGGAGAAGCTTTCTTT. Its translation is CASSFGAGEAFF.

About this clone: This CDR3 is also generated by other DNA sequences in the sample. The V and J genes are TRBV19 and TRBJ1-1; possibly TRBD1 for D (5 bases). The V and J ends lost 3 bases and 1 base respectively, with 6 bases between them. Germline loops: CDR1 LNHDA, CDR2 SQIVND (reference sequence). This CDR3 has 13 residues. For the CDR3, the DNA is TGTGCCAGTAGTATTAGGGGGAACACTGAAGCTTTCTTT. It translates to CASSIRGNTEAFF.

The chain uses TRBV20-1 and TRBJ1-2; 9 bases align to TRBD1. Germline trimming cut 7 bases from V and 6 bases from J; bases unmatched to any gene: 0. The CDR3 has 10 amino acids. CDR1 and CDR2 (germline): DFQATT, SNEGSKA (reference sequence). The CDR3 protein is CSGQGDGYTF. The CDR3 DNA follows: TGCAGTGGACAGGGGGATGGCTACACCTTC.

This chain links TRBV24-1 with TRBJ2-1; 7 nucleotides agree with TRBD1. The CDR3 has 13 residues. Germline V lookup: CDR1 KGHDR, CDR2 SFDVKD. Trimming cost V 8 bases and J 2 bases; bases outside gene matches: 2. CDR3 bases: TGTGCCACCACGGGACAGCCCTACAATGAGCAGTTCTTC. Translation: CATTGQPYNEQFF.

The CDR3 here is CASSGQENTEAFF. The CDR3 nucleotides are TGTGCCAGCAGTGGACAGGAGAACACTGAAGCTTTCTTT. V and J are TRBV25-1 and TRBJ1-1; tentatively, D is TRBD1 (6 bases). This CDR3 contains 13 residues. V was cut by 4 bases and J by 1 base, with 7 bases left in between. The germline V gene has CDR1 MGHDK and CDR2 SYGVNS. The full variable domain, in which reference TRBV25-1 and TRBJ1-1 provide the parts outside the CDR3, is EADIYQTPRYLVIGTGKKITLECSQTMGHDKMYWYQQDPGMELHLIHYSYGVNSTEKGDLSSESTVSRIRTEHFPLTLESARPSHTSQYLCASSGQENTEAFFGQGTRLTVV.

The chain couples TRBV19 to TRBJ1-5, with D maybe TRBD1 (6 bases). Trimming removed 5 bases from V and 0 bases from J, with 11 bases in between. This CDR3 has 15 residues. CDR1 and CDR2 from the germline V gene are LNHDA and SQIVND (reference sequence). The CDR3 sequence: CASSLGGGSNQPQHF. CDR3 DNA sequence: TGTGCCAGTAGTCTGGGAGGGGGTAGCAATCAGCCCCAGCATTTT.

The V and J genes are TRBV5-4 and TRBJ1-5; the D is unclear. V lost 0 bases and J 3 bases, leaving 10 bases between the germline ends. This CDR3 contains 15 residues. Germline V gene lookup returns CDR1 SGHNT and CDR2 YYREEE (reference sequence). In nucleotides, the CDR3 is TGTGCCAGCAGCTTGGGAGGGAACCACAATCAGCCCCAGCATTTT. Amino acid sequence: CASSLGGNHNQPQHF.

The V gene is TRBV6-5, the J gene TRBJ1-1; D is unresolved. Germline V gene sequence: CDR1 MNHEY, CDR2 SVGAGI. The CDR3 runs 14 residues. V lost 0 bases and J lost 4, with 9 bases in between. As DNA, the CDR3 is TGTGCCAGCAGTTACTCGAGCGACTTCACTGAAGCTTTCTTT. Encoded protein: CASSYSSDFTEAFF.

V is TRBV5-1 and J is TRBJ1-1, with D possibly being TRBD1 (6 bases). This CDR3 spans 15 amino acids. Germline CDR1 SGHRS, CDR2 YFSETQ. Trimming shortened V by 0 bases and J by 4 bases, and 13 bases separated the two germline ends. This CDR3 reads CASSLGPGAGTEAFF. The CDR3 region has the DNA TGCGCCAGCAGCTTGGGCCCAGGGGCGGGCACTGAAGCTTTCTTT.

This chain connects TRBV27 to TRBJ2-7; TRBD2 matches at 9 bases. Per the germline V gene, CDR1 is MNHEY and CDR2 is SMNVEV (reference sequence). The CDR3 sequence is 14 residues long. V gave up 5 bases and J gave up 6 bases; unmatched junction bases: 8. The DNA of the CDR3 is TGTGCCAGCAGTGACCTGGGACTAGCTGCCGAGCAGTACTTC. Translated, it gives CASSDLGLAAEQYF.

The rearrangement links TRBV3-1 (or the pseudogene TRBV3-2) to TRBJ1-2; TRBD1 might be the D (6 bases). CDR1 and CDR2 (germline): LGHDT, YNNKEL (reference sequence). The CDR3 consists of 13 residues. Trimming pared 4 bases from V and 7 bases from J, leaving 13 bases between. In nucleotides, the CDR3 is TGTGCCAGCAGCCGGACAGACACGGGTGGCTACACCTTC. Its translation is CASSRTDTGGYTF.

Only a few counts were recorded for this clone. The V call is TRBV5-1, the J call TRBJ1-4, with TRBD1 matching over 7 bases. Trimming at V came to 4 bases and at J to 4 bases, leaving 4 bases not matched to a gene. The CDR3 is made up of 14 amino acids. The germline V gene encodes CDR1 SGHRS and CDR2 YFSETQ. CDR3: CASSPGTVNEKLFF. Here the CDR3 DNA reads TGCGCCAGCAGCCCCGGGACAGTTAATGAAAAACTGTTTTTT.

The rearrangement links TRBV7-2 to TRBJ2-1; tentative D call: TRBD1 (5 bases). Germline V gives CDR1 SGHTA, CDR2 FQGNSA. The CDR3 extends over 13 amino acids. V lost 4 bases and J lost 11, with 15 bases in between. CDR3 DNA sequence: TGTGCCAGCAGCTCGGTAATGCCGGACAAGCAGTTCTTC. As protein: CASSSVMPDKQFF.

The gene calls are TRBV9 and TRBJ2-7; 16 bases align to TRBD2. From germline, CDR1 is SGDLS and CDR2 YYNGEE. V was clipped by 7 bases and J by 5 bases; unmatched bases: 3. The CDR3 sequence is 14 residues long. The CDR3 nucleotides are TGTGCCAGCGGGGGGACTAGCGGGAGGGACGAGCAGTACTTC. This sequence encodes CASGGTSGRDEQYF.

The rearrangement links TRBV6-5 to TRBJ1-2; D gene uncertain. The CDR3 runs 15 residues. Germline V gene sequence: CDR1 MNHEY, CDR2 SVGAGI. V lost 7 bases to trimming and J lost 1 base, with 16 bases between them. CDR3 bases: TGTGCCAGCACCTTAACGGGAGTCTTTAACTATGGCTACACCTTC. Its translation is CASTLTGVFNYGYTF.